Following are 10 T cell receptor beta chains from one sample sequenced in a study of cytomegalovirus exposure and HLA in healthy donors. Use of 60 Vbeta and 13 Jbeta primers characterized the PCR. Measured with immunoSEQ multiplex PCR; TCRdb has only the in-frame clones, and not every one. The sample comprises 97,000 or so clones, 63% of which are singletons, and less than 5% rests with the top ten. Sequencing was performed on PBMCs. These receptors originate from a human donor in good health.

This chain connects TRBV18 to TRBJ1-1, with 10 bases that match TRBD1. This CDR3 comprises 12 residues. The V gene end was trimmed by 3 bases and the J gene end by 10 bases; junction bases not matched to a gene: 2. Germline assignment: CDR1 KGHSH and CDR2 LQKENI. The CDR3 sequence is CASSPRTGGAFF. Written as DNA, the CDR3 is TGTGCCAGCTCACCCAGGACAGGGGGAGCTTTCTTT.

V is TRBV7-9 and J is TRBJ1-2; D is unresolved. Trimming shortened V by 6 bases and J by 4 bases, and 12 bases separated the two germline ends. Germline assignment: CDR1 SEHNR and CDR2 FQNEAQ (reference sequence). This CDR3 contains 13 residues. The CDR3: CASSIVVSYGYTF. As DNA, the CDR3 is TGTGCCAGCAGTATAGTCGTGAGCTATGGCTACACCTTC.

Here the CDR3 DNA reads TGTGCCAGCAGTTACTCCTTCTACAGTGGAAGCGAGCAGTACTTC. This translates into CASSYSFYSGSEQYF. The V and J genes are TRBV6-5 and TRBJ2-7, with unresolved D. With 0 bases removed from V and 6 bases from J, the gap between germline ends came to 15 bases. The germline V gene encodes CDR1 MNHEY and CDR2 SVGAGI. The CDR3 runs 15 residues.

The CDR3 reads CATHFRQGGELFF. CDR3 DNA: TGTGCCACCCATTTTCGGCAGGGCGGGGAGCTGTTTTTT. This chain links TRBV28 with TRBJ2-2, with D possibly being TRBD1 (5 bases). V gave up 10 bases and J gave up 7 bases, with 16 bases separating them. Looked up from germline, CDR1 is MDHEN and CDR2 is SYDVKM. The CDR3 is 13 residues long.

The chain has TRBV7-9 and TRBJ2-2; 8 positions match TRBD1. V lost 6 bases, J lost 4 bases, and 7 bases stayed unmatched. CDR3 size: 15 residues. CDR1 and CDR2 (germline): SEHNR, FQNEAQ (reference sequence). The DNA for the CDR3 is TGTGCCAGCAGTCCTGACAGGGGAGGCACCGGGGAGCTGTTTTTT. It encodes CASSPDRGGTGELFF.

This chain links TRBV30 with TRBJ1-1; the D gene is possibly TRBD1 (5 bases). Germline lookup yields CDR1 GTSNPN and CDR2 SVGIG (reference sequence). The CDR3 totals 13 residues. With 6 bases removed from V and 4 bases from J, the gap between germline ends came to 15 bases. DNA for the CDR3: TGTGCCTGCCCCTCCCCGGACACCACTGAAGCTTTCTTT. Protein sequence: CACPSPDTTEAFF. Using reference TRBV30 and TRBJ1-1 for the parts outside the CDR3, the full variable domain is SQTIHQWPATLVQPVGSPLSLECTVEGTSNPNLYWYRQAAGRGLQLLFYSVGIGQISSEVPQNLSASRPQDRQFILSSKKLLLSDSGFYLCACPSPDTTEAFFGQGTRLTVV.

This clone was detected a few times. The chain combines TRBV5-1 with TRBJ1-1; 8 bases match TRBD1. The CDR3 sequence is 13 residues long. In germline, CDR1 is SGHRS, CDR2 YFSETQ. With 3 bases clipped from V and 8 bases from J, the junction kept 6 bases outside the gene matches. In nucleotides, the CDR3 is TGCGCCAGCAGCTCGGGAGGACAGGGCGAAGCTTTCTTT. The encoded protein is CASSSGGQGEAFF.

This clone was detected a few times. This chain uses TRBV19 with TRBJ2-5; 14 nucleotides match TRBD2. There are 16 residues in the CDR3. With V trimmed by 5 bases and J by 2 bases, 4 bases remained unmatched. Germline values: CDR1 LNHDA, CDR2 SQIVND (reference sequence). CDR3 loop: CASSPRTSGRQETQYF. CDR3 DNA: TGTGCCAGTAGTCCTCGGACTAGCGGGAGGCAAGAGACCCAGTACTTC.

This chain connects TRBV28 to TRBJ2-7; the match to TRBD1 covers 7 bases. CDR1 and CDR2 (germline): MDHEN, SYDVKM. There are 12 residues in the CDR3. V shed 7 bases, J shed 4 bases, and the junction held 4 bases outside the gene matches. CDR3 residues: CASNPGGYEQYF. The DNA of the CDR3 is TGTGCCAGCAATCCAGGGGGTTACGAGCAGTACTTC.

This clone was observed a few times. The chain links TRBV28 to TRBJ1-4; TRBD1 agrees at 7 bases. V was pared by 1 base and J by 7 bases, with 3 bases of the junction left unmatched. This CDR3 is 14 amino acids long. The V gene's germline CDR1 is MDHEN and CDR2 SYDVKM. This chain's CDR3 is CASSLSGGGEKLFF. CDR3 sequence (DNA): TGTGCCAGCAGTTTATCAGGGGGAGGTGAAAAACTGTTTTTT.